Below are 22 T cell receptor beta chains sequenced from a single sample in a study of breast tumors, draining lymph nodes, adjacent tissues. Samples came from axillary lymph nodes draining the breast cancer. TCRdb re-called the multiplex PCR reads with MiXCR, one entry per CDR3 protein. The sample lists around 230,000 distinct CDR3 sequences; about 34% were seen once. Specimen: axillary lymph node tissue. Receptors originate from a female donor with breast cancer. Some clones in this sample may be carry-over from other donors' samples.

The J gene is TRBJ2-5, the V gene TRBV9, with D tentatively TRBD2 (6 bases). The V and J ends lost 5 bases and 5 bases respectively, with 16 bases between them. CDR1 is SGDLS and CDR2 is YYNGEE in the germline V gene. The CDR3 sequence is 14 residues long. The CDR3 is CASRGGLSKETQYF. CDR3 DNA: TGTGCCAGCAGGGGAGGACTTAGCAAGGAGACCCAGTACTTC.

Concerning this clonotype: It may be a read error: a sequence one base away is much more abundant. Lacking the conserved final phenylalanine or tryptophan, this CDR3 likely reflects a read error. V and J are TRBV5-1 and TRBJ2-2; tentative D call: TRBD2 (6 bases). The CDR3 runs to 15 residues. V was cut by 4 bases and J by 0 bases, with 10 bases left in between. Germline CDR1 reads SGHRS; CDR2 reads YFSETQ. In nucleotides, the CDR3 is TGCGCCAGCAGCCGGAGGGATGCGAACACCGGGGAGCTGTTTTAT. Translation gives CASSRRDANTGELFY.

This clonotype was observed at least ten times. The J gene is TRBJ1-5, the V gene TRBV19; 8 bases line up with TRBD1. The CDR3 is 15 residues long. V gave up 5 bases and J gave up 6 bases; unmatched junction bases: 9. Germline V gene lookup returns CDR1 LNHDA and CDR2 SQIVND (reference sequence). CDR3 loop: CASSEPDRGRQPQHF. The CDR3 DNA is TGTGCCAGTAGTGAACCCGACAGGGGACGTCAGCCCCAGCATTTT.

A note on this clonotype: A read error may explain this, as a much larger clone is one base away. This chain links TRBV5-5 with TRBJ2-7; TRBD2 might be the D (5 bases). Trimming stripped 4 bases from V and 0 bases from J, with 11 bases between. Per the germline V gene, CDR1 is SGHKS and CDR2 is YYEKEE (reference sequence). The CDR3 covers 14 residues. The CDR3 DNA is TGTGCCAGCAGCCCTGGACTGACCTCCTACGAGCAGTACTTC. It codes for CASSPGLTSYEQYF.

This clonotype appeared many times. The chain joins TRBV19 to TRBJ2-2, with 12 bases fitting TRBD1. CDR3 length: 15 amino acids. The V gene's germline CDR1 is LNHDA and CDR2 SQIVND (reference sequence). Losses at the gene ends were 7 bases for V and 7 bases for J; bases not matched to a gene: 7. CDR3 residues: CASMRDRGRNGELFF. The CDR3 region has the DNA TGTGCCAGTATGCGGGACAGGGGGCGCAACGGGGAGCTGTTTTTT.

This sequence joins TRBV7-9 and TRBJ2-3; 9 nucleotides align to TRBD1. CDR1 SEHNR and CDR2 FQNEAQ come from the germline V gene (reference sequence). With 4 bases clipped from V and 2 bases from J, the junction kept 7 bases outside the gene matches. The CDR3 contains 16 residues. The CDR3 sequence is CASSWLGQGNTDTQYF. CDR3 nucleotide sequence: TGTGCCAGCAGCTGGCTAGGACAGGGGAACACAGATACGCAGTATTTT.

This clonotype occurred many times. The chain joins TRBV24-1 to TRBJ2-7; D is unresolved. Per germline, CDR1 KGHDR and CDR2 SFDVKD. Trimming stripped 4 bases from V and 0 bases from J, with 9 bases between. This CDR3 spans 14 amino acids. CDR3: CATSDTGSSYEQYF. In DNA, the CDR3 is TGTGCCACCAGTGACACTGGAAGCTCCTACGAGCAGTACTTC.

This clonotype was seen repeatedly, ten times or more. V and J are TRBV6-5 and TRBJ1-2; 10 bases are a match to TRBD1. The V gene's germline CDR1 is MNHEY and CDR2 SVGAGI. The CDR3 consists of 14 residues. J lost 8 bases, V lost 5 bases, and 8 bases had no gene match. This chain's CDR3 is CASSGDRGRRGYTF. Here the CDR3 DNA reads TGTGCCAGCAGTGGGGACAGGGGAAGACGAGGCTACACCTTC.

The sample holds many counts of this clonotype. The CDR3 region is CASSPRGLLQTQYF. CDR3 bases: TGCGCCAGCAGCCCACGTGGACTATTGCAGACCCAGTACTTC. The chain uses TRBV5-1 and TRBJ2-5; tentative D call: TRBD2 (6 bases). V shed 4 bases and J shed 6 bases, with 16 bases lying between them. The germline V gene has CDR1 SGHRS and CDR2 YFSETQ. This CDR3 is 14 amino acids long.

There are a few counts of this clonotype. This may stem from a read error, because a much larger clone lies one nucleotide away. This sequence joins TRBV12-3 or TRBV12-4 and TRBJ1-5, with D uncertain. CDR3 length: 15 residues. V lost 3 bases, J lost 4 bases, and 13 bases lay in between. CDR3 residues: CASSFFGRSNQPQHF. CDR3 sequence (DNA): TGTGCCAGCAGTTTCTTTGGCAGGAGTAATCAGCCCCAGCATTTT.

This clonotype was detected only a few times. This may be a read error, as it is one base from a much larger clone. This chain links TRBV11-2 with TRBJ2-6, with D perhaps TRBD2 (5 bases). V was trimmed by 5 bases and J by 6 bases, leaving 14 bases between them. Germline CDR1 reads SGHAT; CDR2 reads FQNNGV. The CDR3 loop spans 15 amino acids. The CDR3 DNA reads as TGTGCCAGCAGCCAGGAGGCCACTGCGGCCAACGTCCTGACTTTC. This sequence encodes CASSQEATAANVLTF.

This clonotype has a count of ten or more. The rearrangement links TRBV3-2 to TRBJ2-1. TRBV3-2 is described as a pseudogene. The CDR3 length is 11 residues. Here the CDR3 reads CASSPWSEQFF. Written as DNA, the CDR3 is TGTGCCAGCAGCCCGTGGAGTGAGCAGTTCTTC.

This clonotype occurred a few times. The chain recombines TRBV12-3 or TRBV12-4 with TRBJ2-6; D is undetermined. Trimming left V 2 bases short and J 4 bases short, with 6 bases between. CDR3 length: 14 amino acids. Here the CDR3 reads CASSLNPGANVLTF. The CDR3 bases are TGTGCCAGCAGTTTAAACCCAGGGGCCAACGTCCTGACTTTC.

On this clonotype itself: This sequence may be a read error, since a much larger clone differs from it by one base. The chain links TRBV5-1 to TRBJ2-5; D is possibly TRBD2 (6 bases). CDR3 length equals 17 residues. V lost 0 bases and J 9 bases, leaving 24 bases between the germline ends. CDR1 SGHRS and CDR2 YFSETQ come from the germline V gene. The CDR3 loop is CASSLETTGSRPGAQYF. The CDR3, as DNA: TGCGCCAGCAGCTTGGAGACTACCGGGAGTCGTCCGGGGGCCCAGTACTTC.

This rearrangement joins TRBV6-6 to TRBJ2-1; possible D gene TRBD1, 6 bases. This CDR3 spans 16 amino acids. Deletions cut 5 bases from V and 2 bases from J, with 16 bases between. CDR1 is MNHNY, CDR2 SVGAGI, per germline (reference sequence). CDR3 nucleotide sequence: TGTGCCAGCAGTGCTAGTCCAGGGGTGCCCTACAATGAGCAGTTCTTC. The encoded protein is CASSASPGVPYNEQFF.

This clonotype occurred many times. V is TRBV4-1 and J is TRBJ1-2, with D tentatively TRBD1 (5 bases). Trimming stripped 4 bases from V and 4 bases from J, with 19 bases between. The CDR3 loop spans 16 amino acids. The V gene's germline CDR1 is MGHRA and CDR2 YSYEKL. CDR3 amino acids: CASSPHAGTYVYGYTF. The CDR3 nucleotides read TGCGCCAGCAGCCCTCATGCGGGGACCTATGTCTATGGCTACACCTTC.

This clonotype showed up many times. The chain combines TRBV5-1 with TRBJ2-5; no definite D call. V shed 1 base and J shed 4 bases, with 14 bases lying between them. This CDR3 has 15 amino acids. Germline CDR1 reads SGHRS; CDR2 reads YFSETQ. CDR3 amino acids: CASSLNGRGVETQYF. The CDR3 nucleotides read TGCGCCAGCAGCTTGAACGGTCGCGGAGTAGAGACCCAGTACTTC.

Many counts were recorded for this clonotype. The chain joins TRBV12-5 to TRBJ1-4; 10 bases align to TRBD1. J was trimmed by 7 bases and V by 6 bases; bases with no gene match: 5. Germline assignment: CDR1 LGHNT and CDR2 FRNRAP. The CDR3 loop spans 14 amino acids. The CDR3 DNA is TGTGCTAGTGGCCCCGGGACAGGGGCTGAAAAACTGTTTTTT. This gives the protein CASGPGTGAEKLFF.

Turning to this clonotype: Given the absence of the conserved phenylalanine or tryptophan at the CDR3 end, a read error is likely. Because the CDR3's place on the DNA is in doubt, the DNA is left out and the CDR3 is given as listed by TCRdb. CDR3 loop: CASSLTHQ. The chain has TRBV7-3 and TRBJ1-6. From germline, CDR1 is SGHTA and CDR2 FQGTGA. The CDR3 extends over 8 residues, inclusive of both ends.

The genes are TRBV20-1 and TRBJ1-2; 8 positions agree with TRBD1. There are 11 residues in the CDR3. J was trimmed by 4 bases and V by 6 bases; bases with no gene match: 1. Germline CDR1 is DFQATT and CDR2 is SNEGSKA (reference sequence). CDR3 DNA: TGCAGTGCCGACAGGGGCTATGGCTACACCTTC. As protein: CSADRGYGYTF.

This clonotype was seen repeatedly, ten times or more. This may come from a read error, since a much larger clone is one base off. This chain connects TRBV20-1 to TRBJ2-7; D may be TRBD2 (6 bases). The length of the CDR3 is 11 residues. Germline CDR1 DFQATT, CDR2 SNEGSKA (reference sequence). The chain's CDR3 is CSAGTFYEQSF. DNA of the CDR3: TGCAGTGCCGGGACTTTCTACGAGCAGTCCTTC.

In its sample, this clonotype was seen a few times. The chain has TRBV2 and TRBJ2-7; 11 nucleotides match TRBD2. With V trimmed by 11 bases and J by 6 bases, 15 bases remained unmatched. The CDR3 sequence is 15 residues long. Per the germline V gene, CDR1 is SNHLY and CDR2 is FYNNEI. CDR3 sequence reads: CALSPGSSGGAEQYF. The CDR3, as DNA: TGTGCCCTCTCCCCCGGCAGTAGCGGGGGGGCCGAGCAGTACTTC. Together with reference TRBV2 and TRBJ2-7, the CDR3 gives the full variable domain: EPEVTQTPSHQVTQMGQEVILRCVPISNHLYFYWYRQILGQKVEFLVSFYNNEISEKSEIFDDQFSVERPDGSNFTLKIRSTKLEDSAMYFCALSPGSSGGAEQYFGPGTRLTVT.